Below, 16 T cell receptor beta chains from the same sample are listed, as sequenced in a study of blood T cells in healthy people across ages. The use of a sample-barcoded 5' primer and a J-beta primer mix characterized a second PCR of roughly 6 to 11 cycles. TCRdb reprocessed the 5' RACE reads via MiXCR and lists one record per CDR3 protein. The sample consists of about 640,000 distinct CDR3 sequences, approximately 50% of them appearing once. Sample: blood. All receptors derive from a man aged 55 to 70 in good health.

This clonotype was seen more than once but under ten times. At one of its ends the junction is not consistent with the germline gene, which may arise from a read error. The chain couples TRBV10-2 to TRBJ2-7; TRBD2 matches at 11 bases. The CDR3 extends over 16 amino acids. Per germline, CDR1 WSHSY and CDR2 SAAADI. This chain's CDR3 is CASSDPSGGLIYEQYF. The CDR3 DNA reads TGCGCCAGCAGTGACCCTAGCGGGGGGCTAATCTACGAGCAGTATTTC.

The V gene is TRBV21-1, the J gene TRBJ2-7; TRBD1 is the table's D call and was not checked against the DNA. TRBV21-1 is listed as a pseudogene. The CDR3 has 18 amino acids. The chain's CDR3 is CDSSKDTRYKGIPYEQYF. The CDR3 DNA reads as TGTGACAGCAGCAAAGATACCCGGTATAAGGGAATCCCCTACGAGCAGTACTTC.

As to this clonotype: A much larger clone is a single base away; this may be a read error. The chain employs TRBV6-6 and TRBJ1-1; TRBD1 aligns across 7 bases. Germline CDR1 reads MNHNY; CDR2 reads SVGAGI (reference sequence). V was pared by 5 bases and J by 3 bases, with 6 bases of the junction left unmatched. This CDR3 is 14 amino acids long. This CDR3 is CASSVKTGDTEAFF. The DNA for the CDR3 is TGTGCCAGCAGTGTCAAAACAGGGGACACTGAAGCTTTCTTT.

This clonotype occurred once. CDR3 DNA: TGCGCCAGCAGCCAAGTAGCGGGGGGTGAGGGAGATACGCAGTATTTT. Translation: CASSQVAGGEGDTQYF. The V gene is TRBV4-1, the J gene TRBJ2-3; 10 bases agree with TRBD2. CDR3 length: 16 residues. V shed 1 base and J 5 bases; nucleotides not matched to a gene: 6. Germline V gene sequence: CDR1 MGHRA, CDR2 YSYEKL.

The V gene is TRBV5-1, the J gene TRBJ1-4, with TRBD1 as a possible D gene (5 bases). The CDR3 has 14 residues. Germline V gene sequence: CDR1 SGHRS, CDR2 YFSETQ. Deletions cut 4 bases from V and 13 bases from J, with 20 bases between. The chain's CDR3 is CASSLGGTPDRLFF. CDR3 sequence (DNA): TGCGCCAGCAGCCTAGGCGGGACCCCTGATAGACTGTTTTTT. Complete variable domain (other parts from reference TRBV5-1 and TRBJ1-4): KAGVTQTPRYLIKTRGQQVTLSCSPISGHRSVSWYQQTPGQGLQFLFEYFSETQRNKGNFPGRFSGRQFSNSRSEMNVSTLELGDSALYLCASSLGGTPDRLFFGSGTQLSVL.

V is TRBV7-9 and J is TRBJ1-2; D is unclear. Trimming cost V 5 bases and J 5 bases, with 18 bases left between them. Per the germline V gene, CDR1 is SEHNR and CDR2 is FQNEAQ (reference sequence). The CDR3 length is 15 residues. The CDR3 is CASSPGSADRYGYTF. CDR3 nucleotide sequence: TGTGCCAGCAGCCCCGGGAGCGCTGATAGGTATGGCTACACCTTC.

The chain employs TRBV28 and TRBJ2-3, with 13 bases aligning to TRBD2. Germline-derived CDR1 and CDR2 are MDHEN and SYDVKM. The CDR3 totals 14 residues. V shed 8 bases and J 5 bases; nucleotides not matched to a gene: 4. In DNA form, the CDR3 reads TGTGCCAGCCGGACTAGCGGGGGCGGAGATACGCAGTATTTT. Translated, it gives CASRTSGGGDTQYF.

The rearrangement links TRBV20-1 to TRBJ2-7; TRBD1 matches 7 bases. This CDR3 comprises 13 residues. Germline CDR1 is DFQATT and CDR2 is SNEGSKA (reference sequence). After removal of 5 bases from V and 0 bases from J, the junction contained 4 bases not matched to a gene. CDR3 DNA sequence: TGCAGTGCTTCAGGGACAGCCTCCTACGAGCAGTACTTC. Its protein product is CSASGTASYEQYF.

A single count supports this clonotype. The J gene is TRBJ1-1, the V gene TRBV5-1, with TRBD1 identical over 8 bases. The V gene end was trimmed by 4 bases and the J gene end by 4 bases; junction bases not matched to a gene: 9. Germline V gives CDR1 SGHRS, CDR2 YFSETQ. The CDR3 has 15 residues. The CDR3, as DNA: TGCGCCAGCAGCGGGGGACAGGCGCCTAGCACTGAAGCTTTCTTT. Translated, it gives CASSGGQAPSTEAFF. The full variable domain, in which reference TRBV5-1 and TRBJ1-1 provide the parts outside the CDR3, is KAGVTQTPRYLIKTRGQQVTLSCSPISGHRSVSWYQQTPGQGLQFLFEYFSETQRNKGNFPGRFSGRQFSNSRSEMNVSTLELGDSALYLCASSGGQAPSTEAFFGQGTRLTVV.

The chain recombines TRBV4-2 with TRBJ1-2; D perhaps matches TRBD1 (5 bases). Trimming removed 3 bases at V and 0 bases at J, with 14 bases between. The CDR3 has 16 residues. CDR1 and CDR2 from the germline V gene are LGHNA and YNFKEQ. The CDR3 loop is CASSQNRDRSNYGYTF. In nucleotides, the CDR3 is TGTGCCAGCAGCCAGAATCGGGACCGATCTAACTATGGCTACACCTTC.

CDR3 region: CASSGPLNTEAFF. The CDR3 nucleotides are TGTGCCAGCAGTGGACCTTTGAACACTGAAGCTTTCTTT. J is TRBJ1-1 and V is TRBV12-3 or TRBV12-4; D is unclear. The CDR3 loop spans 13 amino acids. Trimming took 5 bases from V and 0 from J, leaving 7 bases between them.

J is TRBJ2-5 and V is TRBV7-9; D remains ambiguous. Deletions cut 4 bases from V and 5 bases from J, with 8 bases between. The CDR3 is 12 residues long. In germline, CDR1 is SEHNR, CDR2 FQNEAQ (reference sequence). CDR3 DNA: TGTGCCAGCAGCTCCTACTCGGAGACCCAGTACTTC. Residues: CASSSYSETQYF.

The rearrangement joins TRBV20-1 to TRBJ1-2; 8 bases are shared with TRBD1. The length of the CDR3 is 13 residues. Trimming cost V 5 bases and J 3 bases; bases outside gene matches: 5. From germline, CDR1 is DFQATT and CDR2 SNEGSKA (reference sequence). The CDR3 DNA is TGCAGTGCTGGAACAGGGGGGGACTATGGCTACACCTTC. It yields the protein CSAGTGGDYGYTF.

This chain connects TRBV11-2 to TRBJ1-2, with D possibly being TRBD1 (6 bases). CDR3 length: 15 amino acids. Germline CDR1 reads SGHAT; CDR2 reads FQNNGV. V was cut by 0 bases and J by 7 bases, with 15 bases left in between. The CDR3 sequence: CASSLDTHPGVGYTF. Written as DNA, the CDR3 is TGTGCCAGCAGCTTAGATACTCATCCAGGGGTTGGCTACACCTTC.

There are a few counts of this clonotype. This chain connects TRBV29-1 to TRBJ2-5; 9 nucleotides agree with TRBD1. The germline CDR1 and CDR2 sequences are SQVTM and ANQGSEA. The CDR3 has 14 amino acids. With V trimmed by 6 bases and J by 5 bases, 10 bases remained unmatched. The DNA of the CDR3 is TGCAGCGTGAACAGGGGGCTCGTCCCGGAGACCCAGTACTTC. Translating it yields CSVNRGLVPETQYF.

This clonotype occurred a few times. The rearrangement links TRBV20-1 to TRBJ2-1, with 12 bases aligning to TRBD2. After removal of 6 bases from V and 3 bases from J, the junction contained 3 bases not matched to a gene. CDR1 is DFQATT and CDR2 is SNEGSKA in the germline V gene (reference sequence). CDR3 length: 14 residues. The CDR3 sequence: CSAPTSGGYNEQFF. The CDR3 nucleotides are TGCAGTGCCCCGACTAGCGGGGGCTACAATGAGCAGTTCTTC.